This T cell receptor (beta chain) stems from a study of a mutant IDH1 vaccine in newly diagnosed glioma. On the study more broadly: Patients were started on vaccination 4-6 weeks after radiotherapy alone, or with temozolomide cycles.

Data came from immunoSEQ multiplex PCR; TCRdb stores just in-frame clones and leaves some out. This table has 41,000 or so clones, around 79% appearing once. Noted time point: week 23, last vaccination. In the vaccine, a single dose held 300 ug of the mutant IDH1 20-mer peptide, along with topical imiquimod. In the case of this clone: No antigen is known for it.

This CDR3 is 14 amino acids long. Trimming cost V 4 bases and J 5 bases, with 17 bases left between them. The germline CDR1 and CDR2 sequences are SQVTM and ANQGSEA. This specimen was PBMCs, taken from a glioma patient whose treatment included an IDH1 peptide vaccine. This clonotype originated in a woman in her forties with glioma. Some clones in this sample may be carry-over from other donors' samples. The rearrangement links TRBV29-1 to TRBJ1-2; tentative D call: TRBD1 (5 bases). In DNA form, the CDR3 reads TGCAGCGTTGGCACCCCTGGGACCGCGTATGGCTACACCTTC. Translation gives CSVGTPGTAYGYTF.